The source of this T cell receptor beta chain is a study of shared clonotypes between healthy human individuals. The data were produced by immunoSEQ multiplex PCR, yet TCRdb's version contains in-frame clones alone and is incomplete. The sample yields some 740,000 clones, 80% to 95% seen once. The germline V gene encodes CDR1 SEHNR and CDR2 FQNEAQ (reference sequence). The CDR3 covers 14 residues. Trimming took 4 bases from V and 1 from J, leaving 11 bases between them. For this clone: Its antigen is currently unknown.

Only CD45RO-negative cells positively selected for CCR7 counted as naive CD8 cells, so terminally differentiated effector memory CD45RA+ cells were excluded. HIV-negative, healthy adults without recent acute infections or vaccinations were the donors. Points from the study as a whole: The naive CD4 repertoires of a handful of donors were compared, and around 5% of clonotypes were shared. With few donors, the genetic and exposure-history diversity represented was limited.

The receptor was derived from a man aged 25 to 40 in good health. Sequencing was carried out using naive CD8+ T cells sorted from blood. The chain uses TRBV7-9 and TRBJ2-7; D is ambiguous. CDR3 nucleotides: TGTGCCAGCAGCTCAACGGGTCTATCCTACGAGCAGTACTTC. It codes for CASSSTGLSYEQYF.